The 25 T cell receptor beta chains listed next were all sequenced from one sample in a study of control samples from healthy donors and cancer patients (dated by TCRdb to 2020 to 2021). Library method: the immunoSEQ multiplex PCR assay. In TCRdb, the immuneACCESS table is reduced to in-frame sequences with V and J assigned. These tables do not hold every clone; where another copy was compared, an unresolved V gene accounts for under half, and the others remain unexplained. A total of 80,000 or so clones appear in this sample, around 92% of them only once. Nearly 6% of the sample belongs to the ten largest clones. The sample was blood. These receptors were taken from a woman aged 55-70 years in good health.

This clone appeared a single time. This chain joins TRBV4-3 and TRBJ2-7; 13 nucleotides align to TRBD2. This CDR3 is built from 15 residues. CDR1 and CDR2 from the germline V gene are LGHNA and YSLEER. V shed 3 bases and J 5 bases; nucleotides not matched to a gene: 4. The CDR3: CASSQTLAGGHEQYF. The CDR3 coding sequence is TGCGCCAGCAGCCAGACACTAGCGGGAGGGCACGAGCAGTACTTC.

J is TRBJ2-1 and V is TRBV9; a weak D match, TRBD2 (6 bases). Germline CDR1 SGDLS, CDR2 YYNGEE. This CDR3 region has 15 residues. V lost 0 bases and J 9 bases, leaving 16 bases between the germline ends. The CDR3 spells CASSVDIGSLGEQFF. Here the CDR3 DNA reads TGTGCCAGCAGCGTAGATATCGGGAGTCTGGGTGAGCAGTTCTTC.

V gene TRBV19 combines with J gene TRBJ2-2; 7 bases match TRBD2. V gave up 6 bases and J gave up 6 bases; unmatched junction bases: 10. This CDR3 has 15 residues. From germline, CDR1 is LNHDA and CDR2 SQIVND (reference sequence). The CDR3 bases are TGTGCCAGTAGCTTAACAGCGGGATCATCCGGGGAGCTGTTTTTT. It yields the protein CASSLTAGSSGELFF.

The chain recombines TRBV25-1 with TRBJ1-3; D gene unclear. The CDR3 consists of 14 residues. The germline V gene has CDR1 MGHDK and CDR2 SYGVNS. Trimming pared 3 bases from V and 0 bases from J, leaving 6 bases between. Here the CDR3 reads CASSDQSSGNTIYF. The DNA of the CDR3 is TGTGCCAGCAGTGATCAGAGCTCTGGAAACACCATATATTTT.

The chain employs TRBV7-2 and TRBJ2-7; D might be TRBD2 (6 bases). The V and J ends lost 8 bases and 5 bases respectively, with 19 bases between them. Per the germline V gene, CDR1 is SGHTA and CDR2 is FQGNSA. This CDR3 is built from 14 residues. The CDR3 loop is CASGLAGRFHEQYF. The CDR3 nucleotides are TGTGCCAGCGGTTTGGCGGGGAGGTTCCACGAGCAGTACTTC. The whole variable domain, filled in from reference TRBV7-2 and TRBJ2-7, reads GAGVSQSPSNKVTEKGKDVELRCDPISGHTALYWYRQSLGQGLEFLIYFQGNSAPDKSGLPSDRFSAERTGGSVSTLTIQRTQQEDSAVYLCASGLAGRFHEQYFGPGTRLTVT.

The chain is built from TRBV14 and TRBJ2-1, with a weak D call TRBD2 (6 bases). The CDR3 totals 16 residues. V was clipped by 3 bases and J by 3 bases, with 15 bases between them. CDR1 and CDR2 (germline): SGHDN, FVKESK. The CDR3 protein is CASSQIPGVFYNEQFF. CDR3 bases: TGTGCCAGCAGCCAGATACCGGGAGTATTCTACAATGAGCAGTTCTTC.

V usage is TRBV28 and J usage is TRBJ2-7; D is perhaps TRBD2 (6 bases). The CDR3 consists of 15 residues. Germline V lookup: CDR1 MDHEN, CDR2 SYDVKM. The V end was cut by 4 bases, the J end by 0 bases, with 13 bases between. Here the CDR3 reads CASSSQRVPSYEQYF. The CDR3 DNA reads TGTGCCAGCAGTTCCCAGCGGGTTCCCTCCTACGAGCAGTACTTC.

The CDR3, as DNA: TGTGCCACCAGCCGCCGAGGCCGCGGAGAGACCCAGTACTTC. The encoded protein is CATSRRGRGETQYF. The chain combines TRBV15 with TRBJ2-5, with D unresolved. Germline CDR1 LNHNV, CDR2 YYDKDF (reference sequence). Trimming stripped 5 bases from V and 4 bases from J, with 14 bases between. The CDR3 has 14 amino acids.

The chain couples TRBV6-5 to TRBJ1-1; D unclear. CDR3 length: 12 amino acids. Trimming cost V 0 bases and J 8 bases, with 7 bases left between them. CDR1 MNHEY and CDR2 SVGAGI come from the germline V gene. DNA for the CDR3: TGTGCCAGCAGTTACTCGGGAAGGGAAGCTTTCTTT. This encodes CASSYSGREAFF.

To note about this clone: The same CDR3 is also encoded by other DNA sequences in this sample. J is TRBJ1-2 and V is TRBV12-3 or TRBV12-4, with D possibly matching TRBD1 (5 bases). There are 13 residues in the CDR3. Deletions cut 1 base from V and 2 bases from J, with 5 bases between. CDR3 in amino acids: CASSLGQNYGYTF. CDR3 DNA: TGTGCCAGCAGTTTAGGACAGAACTATGGCTACACCTTC.

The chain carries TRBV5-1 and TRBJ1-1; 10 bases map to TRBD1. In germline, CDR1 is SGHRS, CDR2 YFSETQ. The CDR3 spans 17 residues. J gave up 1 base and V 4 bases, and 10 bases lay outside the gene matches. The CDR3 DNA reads TGCGCCAGCAGCCAATACGGGACAGGGGCTACGAACACTGAAGCTTTCTTT. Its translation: CASSQYGTGATNTEAFF.

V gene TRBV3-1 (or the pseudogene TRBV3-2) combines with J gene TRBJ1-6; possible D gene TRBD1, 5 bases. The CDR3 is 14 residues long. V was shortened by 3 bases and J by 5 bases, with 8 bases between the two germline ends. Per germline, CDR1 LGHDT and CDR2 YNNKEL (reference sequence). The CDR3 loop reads CASSQGLDNSPLHF. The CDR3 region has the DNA TGTGCCAGCAGCCAGGGGCTCGATAATTCACCCCTCCACTTT.

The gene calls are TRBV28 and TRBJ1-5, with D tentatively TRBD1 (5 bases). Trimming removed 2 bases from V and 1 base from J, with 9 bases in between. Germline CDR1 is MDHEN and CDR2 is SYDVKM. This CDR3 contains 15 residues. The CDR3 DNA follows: TGTGCCAGCAGTTTAGGGGCCTTAAGCAATCAGCCCCAGCATTTT. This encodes CASSLGALSNQPQHF.

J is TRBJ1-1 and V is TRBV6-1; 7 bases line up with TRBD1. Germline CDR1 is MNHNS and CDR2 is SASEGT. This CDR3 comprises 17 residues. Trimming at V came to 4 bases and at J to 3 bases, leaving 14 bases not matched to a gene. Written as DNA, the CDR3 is TGTGCCAGCAGTGTTTCCTTAGGGGGCAGGAGCGACACTGAAGCTTTCTTT. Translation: CASSVSLGGRSDTEAFF.

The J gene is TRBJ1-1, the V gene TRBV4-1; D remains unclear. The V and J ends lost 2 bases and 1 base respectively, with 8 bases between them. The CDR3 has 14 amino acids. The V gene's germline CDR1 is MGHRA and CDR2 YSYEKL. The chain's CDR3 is CASSQKGQNTEAFF. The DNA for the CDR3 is TGCGCCAGCAGCCAAAAGGGTCAGAACACTGAAGCTTTCTTT.

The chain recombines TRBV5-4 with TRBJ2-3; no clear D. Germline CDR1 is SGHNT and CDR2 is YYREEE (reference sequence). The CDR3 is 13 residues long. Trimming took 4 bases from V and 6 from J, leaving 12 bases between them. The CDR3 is CASSPMGLDTQYF. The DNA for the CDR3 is TGTGCCAGCAGCCCGATGGGGTTGGATACGCAGTATTTT.

In DNA, the CDR3 is TGTGCCAGCAGTTTACCCTCCTCCTACGAGCAGTACTTC. Its translation is CASSLPSSYEQYF. The chain employs TRBV28 and TRBJ2-7; D unresolved. Deletions cut 2 bases from V and 0 bases from J, with 5 bases between. This CDR3 has 13 amino acids. Germline lookup yields CDR1 MDHEN and CDR2 SYDVKM.

CDR3 in DNA: TGTGCCAGCAGTGAAATCGCTAGGAGGGATGGCTACACCTTC. Translated: CASSEIARRDGYTF. J is TRBJ1-2 and V is TRBV6-1, with D uncertain. Germline-derived CDR1 and CDR2 are MNHNS and SASEGT. V was trimmed by 2 bases and J by 6 bases, leaving 13 bases between them. This CDR3 is built from 14 residues.

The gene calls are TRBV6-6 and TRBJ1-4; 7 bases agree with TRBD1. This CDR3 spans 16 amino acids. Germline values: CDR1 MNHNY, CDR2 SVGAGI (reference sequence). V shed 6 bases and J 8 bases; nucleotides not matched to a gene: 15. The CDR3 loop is CASRQGGRGGREKLFF. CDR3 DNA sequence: TGTGCCAGCAGGCAGGGGGGGCGAGGCGGGAGGGAAAAACTGTTTTTT.

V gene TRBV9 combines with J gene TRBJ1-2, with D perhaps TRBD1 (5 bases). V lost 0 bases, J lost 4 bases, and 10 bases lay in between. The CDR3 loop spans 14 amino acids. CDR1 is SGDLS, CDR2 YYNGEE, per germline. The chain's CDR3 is CASSVGDVPYGYTF. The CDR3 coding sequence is TGTGCCAGCAGCGTAGGGGACGTCCCCTATGGCTACACCTTC. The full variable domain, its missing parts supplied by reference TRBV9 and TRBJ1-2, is DSGVTQTPKHLITATGQRVTLRCSPRSGDLSVYWYQQSLDQGLQFLIQYYNGEERAKGNILERFSAQQFPDLHSELNLSSLELGDSALYFCASSVGDVPYGYTFGSGTRLTVV.

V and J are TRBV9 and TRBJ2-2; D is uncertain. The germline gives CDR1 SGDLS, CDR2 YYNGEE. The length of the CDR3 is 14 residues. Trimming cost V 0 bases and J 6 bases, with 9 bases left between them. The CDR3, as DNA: TGTGCCAGCAGCGTAGTGGGTGGTGCCGGGGAGCTGTTTTTT. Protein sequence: CASSVVGGAGELFF.

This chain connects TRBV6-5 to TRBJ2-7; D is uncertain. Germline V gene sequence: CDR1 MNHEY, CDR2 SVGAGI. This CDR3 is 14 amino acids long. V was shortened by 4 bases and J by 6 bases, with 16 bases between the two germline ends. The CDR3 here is CASSWLQRSGEQYF. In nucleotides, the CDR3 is TGTGCCAGCAGTTGGCTGCAAAGGTCCGGCGAGCAGTACTTC.

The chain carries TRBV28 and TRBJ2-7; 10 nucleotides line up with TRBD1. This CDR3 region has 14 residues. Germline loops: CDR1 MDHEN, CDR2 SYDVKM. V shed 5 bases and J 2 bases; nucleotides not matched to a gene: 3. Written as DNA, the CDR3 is TGTGCCAGCAGTGTCGGGACAGGGGCCTACGAGCAGTACTTC. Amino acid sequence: CASSVGTGAYEQYF.

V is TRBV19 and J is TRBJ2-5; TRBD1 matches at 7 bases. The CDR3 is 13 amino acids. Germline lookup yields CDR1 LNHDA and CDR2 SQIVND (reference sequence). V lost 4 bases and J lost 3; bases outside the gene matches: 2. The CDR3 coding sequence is TGTGCCAGTAGTAGACAGGGAAAAGAGACCCAGTACTTC. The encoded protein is CASSRQGKETQYF. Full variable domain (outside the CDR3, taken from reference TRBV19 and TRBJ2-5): DGGITQSPKYLFRKEGQNVTLSCEQNLNHDAMYWYRQDPGQGLRLIYYSQIVNDFQKGDIAEGYSVSREKKESFPLTVTSAQKNPTAFYLCASSRQGKETQYFGPGTRLLVL.

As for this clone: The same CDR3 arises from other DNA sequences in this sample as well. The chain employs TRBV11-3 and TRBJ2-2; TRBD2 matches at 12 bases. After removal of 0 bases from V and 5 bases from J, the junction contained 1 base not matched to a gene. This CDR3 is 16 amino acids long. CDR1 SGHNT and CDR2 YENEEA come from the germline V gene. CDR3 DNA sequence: TGTGCCAGCAGCTTAGATGGGACTAGCGGGACCGGGGAGCTGTTTTTT. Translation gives CASSLDGTSGTGELFF.